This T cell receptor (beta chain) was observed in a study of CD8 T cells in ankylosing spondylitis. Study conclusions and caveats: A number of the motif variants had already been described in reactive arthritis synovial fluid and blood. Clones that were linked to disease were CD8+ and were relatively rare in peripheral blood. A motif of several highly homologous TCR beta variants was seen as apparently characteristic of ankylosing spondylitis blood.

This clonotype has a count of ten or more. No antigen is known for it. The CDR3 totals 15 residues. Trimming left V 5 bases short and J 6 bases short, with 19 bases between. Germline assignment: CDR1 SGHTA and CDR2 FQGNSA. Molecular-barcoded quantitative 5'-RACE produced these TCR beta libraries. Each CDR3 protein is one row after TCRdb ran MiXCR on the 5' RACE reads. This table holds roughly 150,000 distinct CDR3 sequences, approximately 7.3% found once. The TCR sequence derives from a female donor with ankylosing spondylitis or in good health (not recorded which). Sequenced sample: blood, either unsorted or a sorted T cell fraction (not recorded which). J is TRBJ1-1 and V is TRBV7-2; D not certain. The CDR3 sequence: CASSPTAYGHAEAFF. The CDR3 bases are TGTGCCAGCAGCCCCACGGCGTATGGGCACGCTGAAGCTTTCTTT.